These 27 T cell receptor beta chains share one sample of origin, sequenced in a study of shared clonotypes between healthy human individuals. The repertoire was sequenced with immunoSEQ multiplex PCR; TCRdb's copy has only in-frame clones and lacks some. The data show 1,500,000 or so clones, over 95% seen once. Sequenced input: naive CD4+ T cells sorted from blood. The subset denotes: CD45RA+ positively selected. These receptors were collected from a man aged 25-40 years in good health.

The chain joins TRBV18 to TRBJ2-3; no firm D call. This CDR3 has 14 amino acids. Per the germline V gene, CDR1 is KGHSH and CDR2 is LQKENI. Trimming removed 3 bases from V and 2 bases from J, with 9 bases in between. The CDR3 nucleotides are TGTGCCAGCTCACCGGTTCCCGTCACAGATACGCAGTATTTT. This gives the protein CASSPVPVTDTQYF.

This chain joins TRBV6-6 and TRBJ1-2, with TRBD1 matching over 7 bases. The CDR3 sequence is 16 residues long. Unmatched junction bases numbered 17, after V lost 5 bases and J lost 8 bases. CDR1 is MNHNY and CDR2 is SVGAGI in the germline V gene (reference sequence). The CDR3 nucleotides read TGTGCCAGCAGTCTCCTTGAGGTTCAGGGGGGACGGGGCTACACCTTC. Protein: CASSLLEVQGGRGYTF.

This chain links TRBV5-4 with TRBJ2-1; TRBD2 is a possible D gene (6 bases). Deletions cut 0 bases from V and 4 bases from J, with 11 bases between. The CDR3 contains 15 residues. Per the germline V gene, CDR1 is SGHNT and CDR2 is YYREEE (reference sequence). The CDR3 nucleotides are TGTGCCAGCAGCTTGGGCCGGGGACTTTACAATGAGCAGTTCTTC. Residues: CASSLGRGLYNEQFF.

This rearrangement joins TRBV10-3 to TRBJ2-2; D unclear. The length of the CDR3 is 14 residues. Germline CDR1 is ENHRY and CDR2 is SYGVKD. V lost 9 bases and J 0 bases, leaving 11 bases between the germline ends. CDR3 sequence reads: CAITVVANTGELFF. CDR3 in DNA: TGTGCCATTACAGTGGTCGCGAACACCGGGGAGCTGTTTTTT.

The gene calls are TRBV25-1 and TRBJ2-7; D unresolved. V was cut by 2 bases and J by 1 base, with 9 bases left in between. CDR1 is MGHDK, CDR2 SYGVNS, per germline. The CDR3 extends over 14 amino acids. The CDR3 region is CASSEDNRSYEQYF. DNA of the CDR3: TGTGCCAGCAGTGAAGATAACAGATCCTACGAGCAGTACTTC.

The chain uses TRBV6-1 and TRBJ2-2; 12 nucleotides line up with TRBD2. Trimming removed 4 bases from V and 3 bases from J; junction bases left unmatched: 9. The CDR3 consists of 18 residues. From germline, CDR1 is MNHNS and CDR2 SASEGT. CDR3: CASSALAGGSPYTGELFF. The CDR3 nucleotides are TGTGCCAGCAGTGCACTAGCGGGAGGCTCACCCTACACCGGGGAGCTGTTTTTT.

The chain recombines TRBV9 with TRBJ2-2; D uncertain. The CDR3 has 15 residues. Germline lookup yields CDR1 SGDLS and CDR2 YYNGEE. Trimming removed 3 bases at V and 3 bases at J, with 12 bases between. This chain's CDR3 is CASSEGPGDTGELFF. The CDR3 nucleotides read TGTGCCAGCAGCGAGGGCCCTGGGGACACCGGGGAGCTGTTTTTT.

The chain has TRBV27 and TRBJ1-5, with 7 bases matching TRBD1. This CDR3 contains 12 residues. V gave up 3 bases and J gave up 10 bases; unmatched junction bases: 3. Germline V gene lookup returns CDR1 MNHEY and CDR2 SMNVEV (reference sequence). CDR3 sequence: CASSFNRGPQHF. CDR3 sequence (DNA): TGTGCCAGCAGTTTCAACAGGGGACCCCAGCATTTT.

The chain is built from TRBV19 and TRBJ1-5, with 7 nucleotides matching TRBD1. This CDR3 region has 15 residues. CDR1 LNHDA and CDR2 SQIVND come from the germline V gene (reference sequence). V shed 3 bases, J shed 3 bases, and the junction held 5 bases outside the gene matches. The CDR3 spells CASSMFGTVNQPQHF. As DNA, the CDR3 is TGTGCCAGTAGTATGTTCGGGACAGTCAATCAGCCCCAGCATTTT.

About this clone: Other nucleotide sequences from this sample produce the same CDR3. CDR3 coding DNA: TGTGCCAGCAGCGTAGGTGGGGGAGGCAATCAGCCCCAGCATTTT. It codes for CASSVGGGGNQPQHF. The chain recombines TRBV9 with TRBJ1-5; weak D call: TRBD1 (5 bases). Deletions cut 0 bases from V and 2 bases from J, with 9 bases between. Germline-derived CDR1 and CDR2 are SGDLS and YYNGEE. This CDR3 region has 15 residues.

DNA of the CDR3: TGTGCCAGCAGCTTAGGTGCTTACACTGAAGCTTTCTTT. Amino acid sequence: CASSLGAYTEAFF. The J gene is TRBJ1-1, the V gene TRBV7-8; no clear D. V was cut by 1 base and J by 3 bases, with 6 bases left in between. Germline assignment: CDR1 SGHVS and CDR2 FQNEAQ. The CDR3 covers 13 residues.

The chain joins TRBV30 to TRBJ2-7, with no clear D. The CDR3 loop spans 11 amino acids. Germline assignment: CDR1 GTSNPN and CDR2 SVGIG (reference sequence). CDR3 DNA: TGTGCGGGTAGAAGCTCCTACGAGCAGTACTTC. This encodes CAGRSSYEQYF.

Notes on this clone: A junction end diverges from the germline sequence, so it may reflect a read error. The chain employs TRBV5-5 and TRBJ1-5; 8 bases agree with TRBD1. Germline V gene sequence: CDR1 SGHKS, CDR2 YYEKEE (reference sequence). The CDR3 is 14 residues long. CDR3 coding DNA: TGTGCCAGCAGTTTGGACAGGGTGAGTCAGCCCCAGCATTTT. Translation gives CASSLDRVSQPQHF.

The count of this clone is one. The V gene is TRBV6-6, the J gene TRBJ1-5, with TRBD1 matching 7 bases. The germline gives CDR1 MNHNY, CDR2 SVGAGI (reference sequence). This CDR3 comprises 15 residues. J gave up 7 bases and V 2 bases, and 8 bases lay outside the gene matches. CDR3 coding DNA: TGTGCCAGCAGTTACGAGACAGGGCGTGAGCAGCCCCAGCATTTT. Protein: CASSYETGREQPQHF.

The chain is built from TRBV6-5 and TRBJ2-1, with D uncertain. Germline-derived CDR1 and CDR2 are MNHEY and SVGAGI. V was trimmed by 6 bases and J by 0 bases, leaving 12 bases between them. The CDR3 contains 15 residues. The CDR3 DNA follows: TGTGCCAGCAGAGGACCTAAGGACTCCTACAATGAGCAGTTCTTC. Its protein is CASRGPKDSYNEQFF.

This chain joins TRBV5-4 and TRBJ2-5; no reliable D call. V was clipped by 5 bases and J by 5 bases, with 19 bases between them. The germline gives CDR1 SGHNT, CDR2 YYREEE (reference sequence). This CDR3 contains 15 residues. This CDR3 is CASSLVSHSRETQYF. Written as DNA, the CDR3 is TGTGCCAGCAGTCTTGTATCTCACTCTAGGGAGACCCAGTACTTC.

J is TRBJ2-7 and V is TRBV6-1; 8 bases are shared with TRBD1. The CDR3 consists of 14 residues. V trimming: 8 bases; J trimming: 3 bases; junction bases outside the gene matches: 9. The germline CDR1 and CDR2 sequences are MNHNS and SASEGT. The CDR3 loop reads CASRLRTGIYEQYF. The CDR3 DNA reads as TGTGCCAGCCGACTAAGGACAGGGATCTACGAGCAGTACTTC.

This sequence joins TRBV7-9 and TRBJ2-1; TRBD2 matches 11 bases. From germline, CDR1 is SEHNR and CDR2 FQNEAQ (reference sequence). The CDR3 covers 19 residues. V was pared by 1 base and J by 0 bases, with 8 bases of the junction left unmatched. The CDR3 here is CASSLVGTSGTNSYNEQFF. The CDR3 bases are TGTGCCAGCAGCTTAGTAGGGACTAGCGGAACCAACTCCTACAATGAGCAGTTCTTC. The whole variable domain, remainder taken from reference TRBV7-9 and TRBJ2-1, is DTGVSQNPRHKITKRGQNVTFRCDPISEHNRLYWYRQTLGQGPEFLTYFQNEAQLEKSRLLSDRFSAERPKGSFSTLEIQRTEQGDSAMYLCASSLVGTSGTNSYNEQFFGPGTRLTVL.

The chain is built from TRBV29-1 and TRBJ2-6; D call uncertain. This CDR3 comprises 13 residues. The V end was cut by 7 bases, the J end by 0 bases, with 7 bases between. CDR1 is SQVTM and CDR2 is ANQGSEA in the germline V gene. CDR3 DNA sequence: TGCAGCGCCAGGAGCTCTGGGGCCAACGTCCTGACTTTC. It codes for CSARSSGANVLTF.

The chain is built from TRBV25-1 and TRBJ2-3, with D uncertain. CDR3 length: 12 residues. Germline assignment: CDR1 MGHDK and CDR2 SYGVNS. The germline V and J ends were trimmed by 3 bases and 9 bases, with 10 bases remaining between them. CDR3 in amino acids: CASSDTVVTQYF. The CDR3 DNA sequence: TGTGCCAGCAGTGATACCGTAGTGACGCAGTATTTT.

The chain carries TRBV5-6 and TRBJ2-7; the match to TRBD1 covers 7 bases. Germline CDR1 reads SGHDT; CDR2 reads YYEEEE. V was clipped by 5 bases and J by 2 bases; unmatched bases: 7. The CDR3 is made up of 14 amino acids. As DNA, the CDR3 is TGTGCCAGCAGGCCGGGACAGACTACCTACGAGCAGTACTTC. Its protein product is CASRPGQTTYEQYF.

The chain recombines TRBV21-1 with TRBJ1-5; the table gives TRBD1 as D, unverified against the DNA. TRBV21-1 has pseudogene status. The CDR3 consists of 20 residues. CDR3 sequence reads: CASSKSGETDRETSNQPQHF. As DNA, the CDR3 is TGTGCCAGCAGCAAATCCGGGGAGACGGACAGGGAAACTAGCAATCAGCCCCAGCATTTT.

The genes are TRBV5-1 and TRBJ2-1, with D perhaps TRBD2 (6 bases). Trimming took off 0 bases at V and 6 bases at J, with 13 bases between the two ends. This CDR3 contains 15 residues. Germline V gives CDR1 SGHRS, CDR2 YFSETQ. This CDR3 is CASSLEGGVGNEQFF. The CDR3 DNA is TGCGCCAGCAGCTTGGAGGGCGGGGTGGGCAATGAGCAGTTCTTC.

V is TRBV11-2 and J is TRBJ2-1; 8 bases fit TRBD1. J gave up 3 bases and V 4 bases, and 2 bases lay outside the gene matches. The germline gives CDR1 SGHAT, CDR2 FQNNGV. This CDR3 region has 14 residues. CDR3: CASSYRGSYNEQFF. The CDR3 region has the DNA TGTGCCAGCAGCTACAGGGGGAGCTACAATGAGCAGTTCTTC.

The chain couples TRBV25-1 to TRBJ2-3, with TRBD1 as a possible D gene (5 bases). With 3 bases removed from V and 3 bases from J, the gap between germline ends came to 13 bases. CDR1 and CDR2 from the germline V gene are MGHDK and SYGVNS. The CDR3 is made up of 15 amino acids. The CDR3 here is CASSDRAKQTDTQYF. The CDR3 region has the DNA TGTGCCAGCAGTGACAGGGCAAAGCAAACAGATACGCAGTATTTT.

The sample holds one count of this clone. This chain joins TRBV5-1 and TRBJ2-7; 7 bases fit TRBD1. CDR1 and CDR2 from the germline V gene are SGHRS and YFSETQ. V lost 4 bases and J lost 7; bases outside the gene matches: 8. CDR3 length equals 13 residues. CDR3 coding DNA: TGCGCCAGCAGCGCCAACAGGGGACGGGAGCAGTACTTC. Its translation: CASSANRGREQYF.

This sequence joins TRBV9 and TRBJ2-1, with 7 bases that match TRBD2. The CDR3 length is 13 residues. Germline assignment: CDR1 SGDLS and CDR2 YYNGEE. The J segment lost 8 bases and the V segment lost 1 base, leaving 3 bases of the junction unmatched. CDR3 residues: CASSVKGRDEQFF. CDR3 nucleotides: TGTGCCAGCAGCGTAAAAGGGAGGGATGAGCAGTTCTTC.